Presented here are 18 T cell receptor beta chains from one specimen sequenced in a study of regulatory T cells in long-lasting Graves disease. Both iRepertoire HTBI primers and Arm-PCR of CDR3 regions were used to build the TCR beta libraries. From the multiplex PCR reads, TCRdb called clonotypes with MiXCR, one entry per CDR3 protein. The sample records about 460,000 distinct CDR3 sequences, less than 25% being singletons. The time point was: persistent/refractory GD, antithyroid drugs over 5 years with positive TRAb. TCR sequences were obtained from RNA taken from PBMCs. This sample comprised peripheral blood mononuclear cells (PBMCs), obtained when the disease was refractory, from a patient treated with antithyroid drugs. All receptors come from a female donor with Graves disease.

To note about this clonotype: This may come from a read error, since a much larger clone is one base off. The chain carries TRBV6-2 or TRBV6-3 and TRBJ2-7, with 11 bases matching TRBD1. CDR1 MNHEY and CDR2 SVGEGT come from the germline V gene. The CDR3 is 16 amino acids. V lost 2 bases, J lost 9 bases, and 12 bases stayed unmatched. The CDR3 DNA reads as TGTGCCAGCAGTTACCCCGCCGGGACAGGGGGTTATGGGCAGTACTTC. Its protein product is CASSYPAGTGGYGQYF.

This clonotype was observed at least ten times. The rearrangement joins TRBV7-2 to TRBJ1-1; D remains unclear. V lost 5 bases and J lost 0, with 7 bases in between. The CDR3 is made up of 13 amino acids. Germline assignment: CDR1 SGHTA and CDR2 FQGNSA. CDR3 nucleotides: TGTGCCAGCAGCACTGTCCTGAACACTGAAGCTTTCTTT. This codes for CASSTVLNTEAFF.

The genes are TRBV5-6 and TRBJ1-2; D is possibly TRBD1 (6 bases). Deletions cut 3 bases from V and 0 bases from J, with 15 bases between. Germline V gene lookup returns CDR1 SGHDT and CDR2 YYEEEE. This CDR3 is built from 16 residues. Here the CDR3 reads CASSWGAGGTNYGYTF. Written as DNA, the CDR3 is TGTGCCAGCAGCTGGGGGGCAGGCGGGACTAACTATGGCTACACCTTC.

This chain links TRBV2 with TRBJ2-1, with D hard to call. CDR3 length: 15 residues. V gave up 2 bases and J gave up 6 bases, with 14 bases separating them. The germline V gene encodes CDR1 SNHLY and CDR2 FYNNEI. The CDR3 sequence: CASSEYTKSGNEQFF. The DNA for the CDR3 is TGTGCCAGCAGTGAATATACTAAGTCGGGCAATGAGCAGTTCTTC.

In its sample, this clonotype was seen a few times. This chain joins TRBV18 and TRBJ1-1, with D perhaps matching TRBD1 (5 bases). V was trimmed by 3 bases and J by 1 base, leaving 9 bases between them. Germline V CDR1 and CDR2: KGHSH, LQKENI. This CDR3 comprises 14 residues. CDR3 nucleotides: TGTGCCAGCTCACCGCCAACAGGGAACACTGAAGCTTTCTTT. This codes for CASSPPTGNTEAFF.

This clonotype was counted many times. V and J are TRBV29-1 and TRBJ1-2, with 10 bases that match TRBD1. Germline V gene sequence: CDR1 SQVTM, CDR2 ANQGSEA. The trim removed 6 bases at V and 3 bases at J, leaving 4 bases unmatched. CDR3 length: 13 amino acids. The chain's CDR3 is CSVGTGVDYGYTF. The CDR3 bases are TGCAGCGTGGGGACAGGGGTAGACTATGGCTACACCTTC.

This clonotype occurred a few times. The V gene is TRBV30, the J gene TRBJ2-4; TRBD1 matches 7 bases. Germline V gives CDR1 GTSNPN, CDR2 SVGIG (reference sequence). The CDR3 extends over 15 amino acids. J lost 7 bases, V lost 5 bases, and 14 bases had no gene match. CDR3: CAWDQDRRVGNIQYF. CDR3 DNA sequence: TGTGCCTGGGACCAGGACAGGCGGGTGGGGAACATTCAGTACTTC.

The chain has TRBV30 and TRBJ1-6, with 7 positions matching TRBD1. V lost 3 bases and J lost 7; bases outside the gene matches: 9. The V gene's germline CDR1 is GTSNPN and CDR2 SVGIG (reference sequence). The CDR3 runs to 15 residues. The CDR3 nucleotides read TGTGCCTGGAGCCTCGCCGGGACAGTAAATTCACCCCTCCACTTT. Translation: CAWSLAGTVNSPLHF.

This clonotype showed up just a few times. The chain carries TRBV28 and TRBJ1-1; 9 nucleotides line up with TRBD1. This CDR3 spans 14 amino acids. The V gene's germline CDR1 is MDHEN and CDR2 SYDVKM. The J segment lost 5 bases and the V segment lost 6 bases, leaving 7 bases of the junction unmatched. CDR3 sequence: CASSRWTGETEAFF. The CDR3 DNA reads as TGTGCCAGCAGCCGCTGGACAGGGGAGACTGAAGCTTTCTTT. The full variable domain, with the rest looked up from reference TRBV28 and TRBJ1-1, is DVKVTQSSRYLVKRTGEKVFLECVQDMDHENMFWYRQDPGLGLRLIYFSYDVKMKEKGDIPEGYSVSREKKERFSLILESASTNQTSMYLCASSRWTGETEAFFGQGTRLTVV.

The CDR3: CSAQGSNTGELFF. CDR3 in DNA: TGCAGTGCGCAGGGGTCGAACACCGGGGAGCTGTTTTTT. The V gene is TRBV20-1, the J gene TRBJ2-2; D perhaps matches TRBD1 (6 bases). The CDR3 extends over 13 amino acids. The V and J ends lost 6 bases and 0 bases respectively, with 8 bases between them. The V gene's germline CDR1 is DFQATT and CDR2 SNEGSKA (reference sequence).

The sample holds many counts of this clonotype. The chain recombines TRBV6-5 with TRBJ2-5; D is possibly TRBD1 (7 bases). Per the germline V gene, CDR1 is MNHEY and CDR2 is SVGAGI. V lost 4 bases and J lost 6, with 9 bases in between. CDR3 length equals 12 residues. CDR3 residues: CASSSGGKTQYF. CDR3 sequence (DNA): TGTGCCAGCAGTTCAGGGGGGAAGACCCAGTACTTC.

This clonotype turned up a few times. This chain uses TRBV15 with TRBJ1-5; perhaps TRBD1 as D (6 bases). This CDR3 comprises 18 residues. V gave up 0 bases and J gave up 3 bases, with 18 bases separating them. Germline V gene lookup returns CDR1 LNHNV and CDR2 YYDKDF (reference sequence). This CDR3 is CATSRETNRAFNNQPQHF. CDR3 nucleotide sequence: TGTGCCACCAGCAGAGAAACAAACAGGGCTTTTAACAATCAGCCCCAGCATTTT. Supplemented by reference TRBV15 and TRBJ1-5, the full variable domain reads DAMVIQNPRYQVTQFGKPVTLSCSQTLNHNVMYWYQQKSSQAPKLLFHYYDKDFNNEADTPDNFQSRRPNTSFCFLDIRSPGLGDTAMYLCATSRETNRAFNNQPQHFGDGTRLSIL.

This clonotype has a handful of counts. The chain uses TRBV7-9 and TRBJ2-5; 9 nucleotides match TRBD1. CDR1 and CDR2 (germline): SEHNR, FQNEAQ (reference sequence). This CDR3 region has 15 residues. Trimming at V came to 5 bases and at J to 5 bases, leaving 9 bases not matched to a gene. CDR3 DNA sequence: TGTGCCAGCAGCCCCAGGACAGGGGTGGTGGAGACCCAGTACTTC. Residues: CASSPRTGVVETQYF.

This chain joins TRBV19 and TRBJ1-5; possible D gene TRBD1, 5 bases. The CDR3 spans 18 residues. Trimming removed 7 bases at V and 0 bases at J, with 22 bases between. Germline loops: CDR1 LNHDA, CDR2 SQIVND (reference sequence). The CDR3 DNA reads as TGTGCCAGTACCCCAGAGGGGCGGCTTTTTTATAGCAATCAGCCCCAGCATTTT. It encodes CASTPEGRLFYSNQPQHF.

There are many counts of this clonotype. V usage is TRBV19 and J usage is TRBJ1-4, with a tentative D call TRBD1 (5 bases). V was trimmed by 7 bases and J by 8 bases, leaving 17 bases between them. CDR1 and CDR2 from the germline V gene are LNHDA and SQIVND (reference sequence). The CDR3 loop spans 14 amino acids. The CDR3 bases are TGTGCCAGTATTGACTCCAGGGCTGACGAAAAACTGTTTTTT. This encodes CASIDSRADEKLFF.

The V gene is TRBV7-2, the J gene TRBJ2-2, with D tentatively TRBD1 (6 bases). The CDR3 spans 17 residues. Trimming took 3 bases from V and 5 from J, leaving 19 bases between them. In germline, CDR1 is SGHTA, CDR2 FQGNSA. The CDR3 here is CASSFLPGTSVTGELFF. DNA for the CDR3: TGTGCCAGCAGCTTCCTACCCGGGACAAGCGTAACCGGGGAGCTGTTTTTT.

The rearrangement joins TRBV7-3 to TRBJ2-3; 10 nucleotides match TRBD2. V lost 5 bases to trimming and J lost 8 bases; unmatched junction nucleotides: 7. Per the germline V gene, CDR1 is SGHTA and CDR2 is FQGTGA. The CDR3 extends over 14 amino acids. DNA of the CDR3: TGTGCCAGCAGCGCAGCGGGGGGGCCGGGTACGCAGTATTTT. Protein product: CASSAAGGPGTQYF.

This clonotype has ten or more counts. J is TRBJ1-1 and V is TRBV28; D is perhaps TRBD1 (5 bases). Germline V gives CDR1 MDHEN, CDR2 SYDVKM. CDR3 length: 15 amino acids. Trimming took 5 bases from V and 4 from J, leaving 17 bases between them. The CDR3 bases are TGTGCCAGCAGTCTTCCCCAGGGTTTCGGCACTGAAGCTTTCTTT. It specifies CASSLPQGFGTEAFF. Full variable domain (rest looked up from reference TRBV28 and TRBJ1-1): DVKVTQSSRYLVKRTGEKVFLECVQDMDHENMFWYRQDPGLGLRLIYFSYDVKMKEKGDIPEGYSVSREKKERFSLILESASTNQTSMYLCASSLPQGFGTEAFFGQGTRLTVV.